This T cell receptor (beta chain) stems from a study of CD8+CD57+ T cells in acquired aplastic anemia. Study summary: Quantities of DNA derived from sorted CD4+ and CD8+ cells averaged 3.2 ug. Study-wide findings and caveats: Patients and controls had in common 25 to 30 CD8+ CDR3 sequences.

Germline V CDR1 and CDR2: SQVTM, ANQGSEA. The CDR3 length is 12 residues. Trimming removed 2 bases at V and 4 bases at J, with 6 bases between. The use of genomic DNA as template underpinned the TCR beta VDJ and CDR3 profiling. TCRdb reprocessed the reads with MiXCR, giving one entry per CDR3 protein. The table lists approximately 170,000 distinct CDR3 sequences, roughly 45% of them singletons. Regarding this clonotype: Its antigen is not known.

CD8+CD57+ cell expansion had been shown by flow cytometry in patients chosen for sequencing. The patients all had a severe acquired aplastic anemia diagnosis. Sequencing input: sorted CD4+, CD8+, or CD8+CD57+ T cells (not recorded which) from PBMCs. This receptor was identified in a human donor with aplastic anemia. V is TRBV29-1 and J is TRBJ2-1; D not certain. The CDR3 here is CSVEREYNEQFF. CDR3 in DNA: TGCAGCGTTGAACGCGAATACAATGAGCAGTTCTTC.